This T cell receptor beta chain was documented in a study of blood T cell repertoires in COVID-19. Overall study context: Sample material is recorded as cDNA or gDNA derived from T cells, B-cell-depleted T cells, or PBMCs.

CDR3 size: 14 residues. Germline trimming cut 3 bases from V and 5 bases from J; bases unmatched to any gene: 5. Germline V CDR1 and CDR2: SGDLS, YYNGEE. Clones were sequenced by immunoSEQ multiplex PCR, and TCRdb holds only the in-frame ones, with some missing. The sample lists under 350,000 clones; less than 85% were seen once. The sequence derives from a man aged 55-75 years who had recovered from COVID-19. Sequenced input: peripheral blood. The chain combines TRBV9 with TRBJ2-1, with 7 bases fitting TRBD2. This CDR3 is CASSGIRGDNEQFF. CDR3 coding DNA: TGTGCCAGCAGCGGGATACGGGGGGACAATGAGCAGTTCTTC.